The 19 T cell receptor beta chains below all came from one sample that was sequenced in a study of CD8+CD57+ T cells in acquired aplastic anemia. The template used for profiling TCR beta VDJ and CDR3 was genomic DNA. TCRdb recomputed calls from the reads with MiXCR, one row per CDR3 protein. The sample holds a few hundred thousand distinct CDR3 sequences, around 30% seen once. Sequencing involved patients with CD8+CD57+ cell expansion previously shown by flow cytometry. Specimen: sorted CD4+, CD8+, or CD8+CD57+ T cells (not recorded which) from PBMCs. All receptors derive from a human donor with aplastic anemia.

This clonotype was seen many times. In DNA, the CDR3 is TGTGCCAGTAGTCTTGGGGACTCGCGGCTCACAGATACGCAGTATTTT. This translates into CASSLGDSRLTDTQYF. This chain links TRBV19 with TRBJ2-3, with a tentative D call TRBD2 (6 bases). The V and J ends lost 5 bases and 2 bases respectively, with 17 bases between them. The CDR3 runs to 16 residues. The germline V gene encodes CDR1 LNHDA and CDR2 SQIVND (reference sequence).

The chain joins TRBV9 to TRBJ1-3, with 8 bases matching TRBD1. J was trimmed by 6 bases and V by 4 bases; bases with no gene match: 15. Germline V lookup: CDR1 SGDLS, CDR2 YYNGEE. The CDR3 has 17 residues. The CDR3 coding sequence is TGTGCCAGCAGCCAACCTACAGGGGGAAGTAGGTTAAACACCATATATTTT. Its protein is CASSQPTGGSRLNTIYF. The variable domain in full, completed from reference TRBV9 and TRBJ1-3, reads DSGVTQTPKHLITATGQRVTLRCSPRSGDLSVYWYQQSLDQGLQFLIQYYNGEERAKGNILERFSAQQFPDLHSELNLSSLELGDSALYFCASSQPTGGSRLNTIYFGEGSWLTVV.

V is TRBV2 and J is TRBJ2-3; 8 positions match TRBD2. Germline lookup yields CDR1 SNHLY and CDR2 FYNNEI. With 5 bases clipped from V and 4 bases from J, the junction kept 8 bases outside the gene matches. This CDR3 contains 15 residues. In DNA form, the CDR3 reads TGTGCCAGCAGTCCTTCTGGACTAGCCGCAGATACGCAGTATTTT. This translates into CASSPSGLAADTQYF.

This chain links TRBV24-1 with TRBJ1-3, with a possible D match to TRBD1 (5 bases). The germline gives CDR1 KGHDR, CDR2 SFDVKD. Between the trimmed V and J ends, which lost 1 base and 4 bases, there was a span of 22 bases. This CDR3 is 19 amino acids long. CDR3 coding DNA: TGTGCCACCAGTGATTTTGTGGGGGTGGAGGGAATCGCCGGAAACACCATATATTTT. Translating gives CATSDFVGVEGIAGNTIYF.

Only a few counts were recorded for this clonotype. DNA of the CDR3: TGTGCCACCAGTGACGCTGTAGGGACGCAGTATTTT. This gives the protein CATSDAVGTQYF. V gene TRBV24-1 combines with J gene TRBJ2-3; unclear D gene. Germline CDR1 KGHDR, CDR2 SFDVKD. CDR3 length: 12 amino acids. The V gene lost 4 bases and the J gene lost 9 bases, with 10 bases spanning the gap.

V is TRBV10-3 and J is TRBJ1-2, with 8 bases that match TRBD1. Unmatched junction bases numbered 8, after V lost 5 bases and J lost 3 bases. The CDR3 consists of 15 residues. Per germline, CDR1 ENHRY and CDR2 SYGVKD. CDR3 DNA: TGTGCCATCAGTAAACGACAGGGGTCCGACTATGGCTACACCTTC. It translates to CAISKRQGSDYGYTF.

Remarks on this clonotype: A much larger clone lies one base from this, so it may be a read error. This chain links TRBV6-1 with TRBJ2-3; D gene uncertain. Germline lookup yields CDR1 MNHNS and CDR2 SASEGT. Trimming removed 8 bases at V and 1 base at J, with 4 bases between. The CDR3 length is 11 residues. The DNA for the CDR3 is TGTGCCAGCGTTCGCACAGATACGCAGTATTTT. Protein: CASVRTDTQYF.

This clonotype was observed at least ten times. The chain is built from TRBV20-1 and TRBJ1-2, with D unresolved. V was shortened by 2 bases and J by 4 bases, with 14 bases between the two germline ends. CDR1 and CDR2 from the germline V gene are DFQATT and SNEGSKA (reference sequence). CDR3 length: 14 residues. CDR3 region: CSARSFQRSYGYTF. CDR3 sequence (DNA): TGCAGTGCTAGATCTTTTCAACGGAGCTATGGCTACACCTTC.

At least ten counts were recorded for this clonotype. The J gene is TRBJ2-7, the V gene TRBV5-1, with a possible D match to TRBD1 (5 bases). Trimming cost V 0 bases and J 2 bases, with 6 bases left between them. CDR3 length: 13 amino acids. Per the germline V gene, CDR1 is SGHRS and CDR2 is YFSETQ. This CDR3 reads CASSLEGTYEQYF. CDR3 DNA sequence: TGCGCCAGCAGCTTGGAGGGGACCTACGAGCAGTACTTC.

As for this clonotype: Likely a read error: the CDR3 ends without its conserved phenylalanine or tryptophan. No DNA is shown, since the ends of the CDR3 on it are uncertain; the CDR3 is the one TCRdb lists. The chain employs TRBV15 and TRBJ1-6. Germline V gives CDR1 LNHNV, CDR2 YYDKDF (reference sequence). The length of the CDR3 is 10 amino acids, counting both ends. CDR3 loop: CATSRGIASS.

This clonotype was picked up a small number of times. The chain has TRBV5-4 and TRBJ2-3; perhaps TRBD2 as D (6 bases). The V and J ends lost 1 base and 2 bases respectively, with 14 bases between them. The V gene's germline CDR1 is SGHNT and CDR2 YYREEE (reference sequence). The CDR3 contains 16 residues. CDR3 in DNA: TGTGCCAGCAGCTTGACATTACGGGGGACCACAGATACGCAGTATTTT. It encodes CASSLTLRGTTDTQYF.

V is TRBV6-1 and J is TRBJ2-7; 12 nucleotides line up with TRBD1. The germline gives CDR1 MNHNS, CDR2 SASEGT. Trimming at V came to 6 bases and at J to 2 bases, leaving 14 bases not matched to a gene. CDR3 length equals 18 residues. The CDR3 DNA reads TGTGCCAGCAGCAGAGGACAGGGGACAGGGGGCTTAACCTACGAGCAGTACTTC. As protein: CASSRGQGTGGLTYEQYF.

This chain links TRBV25-1 with TRBJ2-7; D might be TRBD2 (5 bases). The CDR3 consists of 14 residues. Germline CDR1 MGHDK, CDR2 SYGVNS. With 1 base removed from V and 1 base from J, the gap between germline ends came to 8 bases. The CDR3 loop is CASSESRASYEQYF. Here the CDR3 DNA reads TGTGCCAGCAGTGAATCGCGGGCTTCCTACGAGCAGTACTTC.

This clonotype was observed a single time. V usage is TRBV20-1 and J usage is TRBJ2-1, with 15 bases that match TRBD2. CDR1 and CDR2 (germline): DFQATT, SNEGSKA (reference sequence). There are 19 residues in the CDR3. In DNA form, the CDR3 reads TGCAGATCGGGTGGTAATGGACTAGCGGGAGGGATGTCCTACAATGAGCAGTTCTTC. This encodes CRSGGNGLAGGMSYNEQFF.

This clonotype was seen only a few times. The J gene is TRBJ2-1, the V gene TRBV6-1; D is ambiguous. Trimming took off 10 bases at V and 4 bases at J, with 8 bases between the two ends. The CDR3 runs 11 residues. Germline assignment: CDR1 MNHNS and CDR2 SASEGT. This CDR3 reads CATKEYNEQFF. CDR3 coding DNA: TGTGCCACTAAGGAGTACAATGAGCAGTTCTTC.

The J gene is TRBJ1-3, the V gene TRBV5-4; D call uncertain. Looked up from germline, CDR1 is SGHNT and CDR2 is YYREEE (reference sequence). V was pared by 2 bases and J by 9 bases, with 15 bases between. The CDR3 loop spans 14 amino acids. The CDR3 DNA reads TGTGCCAGCAGCTTACTCCTGGACCGGGGCACCATATATTTT. Protein product: CASSLLLDRGTIYF.

This clonotype was observed a handful of times. The rearrangement uses TRBV25-1 and TRBJ2-3; 8 positions agree with TRBD1. CDR3 length equals 14 residues. Germline lookup yields CDR1 MGHDK and CDR2 SYGVNS. The V gene end was trimmed by 4 bases and the J gene end by 2 bases; junction bases not matched to a gene: 2. As DNA, the CDR3 is TGTGCCAGCAGTGCGACAGGGGCCACAGATACGCAGTATTTT. This codes for CASSATGATDTQYF.

This clonotype showed up just a few times. The rearrangement uses TRBV9 and TRBJ2-7; D ambiguous. V lost 3 bases and J lost 2, with 12 bases in between. Germline assignment: CDR1 SGDLS and CDR2 YYNGEE. The CDR3 extends over 14 amino acids. This CDR3 reads CASSASDKAYEQYF. CDR3 nucleotide sequence: TGTGCCAGCAGCGCAAGCGACAAGGCCTACGAGCAGTACTTC.

The chain uses TRBV30 and TRBJ2-1; either TRBD1 or TRBD2 may supply D (5 bases each). The CDR3 is 14 amino acids. With 1 base removed from V and 7 bases from J, the gap between germline ends came to 14 bases. Germline CDR1 reads GTSNPN; CDR2 reads SVGIG (reference sequence). The DNA for the CDR3 is TGTGCCTGGAGTGATCCTGGGGACCTAAATGAGCAGTTCTTC. Its protein product is CAWSDPGDLNEQFF.